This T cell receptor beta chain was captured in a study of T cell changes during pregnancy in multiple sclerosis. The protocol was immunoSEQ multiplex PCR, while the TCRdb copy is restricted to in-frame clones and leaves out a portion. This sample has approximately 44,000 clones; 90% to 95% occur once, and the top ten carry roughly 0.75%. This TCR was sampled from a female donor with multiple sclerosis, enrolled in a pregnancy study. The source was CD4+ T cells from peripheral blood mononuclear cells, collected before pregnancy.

CDR3 bases: TGTGCCAGCAGTCCGGGACAGAGATTGTATGGCTACACCTTC. Amino acid sequence: CASSPGQRLYGYTF. J is TRBJ1-2 and V is TRBV7-9; 7 bases match TRBD1. Germline assignment: CDR1 SEHNR and CDR2 FQNEAQ (reference sequence). This CDR3 has 14 amino acids. The J segment lost 5 bases and the V segment lost 6 bases, leaving 9 bases of the junction unmatched.